These 25 T cell receptor beta chains originate from one sample sequenced in a study of blood T cell repertoires in COVID-19. Only in-frame clones appear in the TCRdb table, and some are missing; sequencing was by immunoSEQ multiplex PCR. The profile covers tens of thousands of clones, with roughly 84% appearing a single time and just over 3% taken by the ten largest. Sequenced input: peripheral blood. The receptors here all came from an elderly woman with COVID-19, enrolled during active disease.

This sequence joins TRBV7-2 and TRBJ1-3; D possibly corresponds to TRBD1 (6 bases). Deletions cut 0 bases from V and 4 bases from J, with 10 bases between. Germline V lookup: CDR1 SGHTA, CDR2 FQGNSA. The CDR3 length is 15 residues. CDR3 loop: CASSLAQQGGNTIYF. The CDR3 DNA sequence: TGTGCCAGCAGCTTAGCGCAACAGGGAGGAAACACCATATATTTT.

This rearrangement joins TRBV28 to TRBJ1-2, with TRBD1 identical over 9 bases. J was trimmed by 8 bases and V by 9 bases; bases with no gene match: 7. Germline-derived CDR1 and CDR2 are MDHEN and SYDVKM. The CDR3 runs to 12 residues. The CDR3 DNA reads TGTGCCAGTACAGGGGGCATTTGGGGCTACACCTTC. Amino acid sequence: CASTGGIWGYTF.

The gene calls are TRBV5-4 and TRBJ2-7, with D maybe TRBD1 (5 bases). The V gene lost 9 bases and the J gene lost 1 base, with 17 bases spanning the gap. Looked up from germline, CDR1 is SGHNT and CDR2 is YYREEE (reference sequence). The CDR3 extends over 14 amino acids. The CDR3: CATAARTPSYEQYF. The CDR3 nucleotides are TGTGCCACCGCCGCCAGGACACCTTCCTACGAGCAGTACTTC.

The chain combines TRBV2 with TRBJ1-2, with 10 bases lining up with TRBD1. CDR3 length: 12 residues. J lost 7 bases, V lost 11 bases, and 7 bases had no gene match. Germline CDR1 is SNHLY and CDR2 is FYNNEI. As DNA, the CDR3 is TGTGCCTTGAGACAGGGGGCGGGTGGCTACACCTTC. This sequence encodes CALRQGAGGYTF.

The gene calls are TRBV5-1 and TRBJ2-3, with TRBD1 identical over 8 bases. The germline CDR1 and CDR2 sequences are SGHRS and YFSETQ. Unmatched junction bases numbered 16, after V lost 4 bases and J lost 0 bases. The CDR3 is made up of 19 amino acids. The CDR3 bases are TGCGCCAGCAGCCCGGTTCCCGGCCGACAGGGGCCCAGCACAGATACGCAGTATTTT. It is translated as CASSPVPGRQGPSTDTQYF.

The J gene is TRBJ1-1, the V gene TRBV11-2, with 9 nucleotides matching TRBD1. V dropped 7 bases and J dropped 4; count of bases not matched to a gene: 4. Germline V lookup: CDR1 SGHAT, CDR2 FQNNGV. This CDR3 has 13 amino acids. The CDR3 region is CASTLTGGTEAFF. CDR3 bases: TGTGCCAGCACCTTGACAGGGGGCACTGAAGCTTTCTTT.

The chain uses TRBV5-6 and TRBJ2-7, with 13 bases fitting TRBD2. From germline, CDR1 is SGHDT and CDR2 YYEEEE. The trim removed 4 bases at V and 6 bases at J, leaving 13 bases unmatched. The CDR3 has 17 residues. CDR3 bases: TGTGCCAGCAGCCCAAGACGGACTAGCGGGAGTTATACCGAGCAGTACTTC. It is translated as CASSPRRTSGSYTEQYF.

V usage is TRBV28 and J usage is TRBJ2-5, with no clear D. CDR3 size: 13 residues. Per the germline V gene, CDR1 is MDHEN and CDR2 is SYDVKM. The V end was cut by 10 bases, the J end by 0 bases, with 12 bases between. Here the CDR3 reads CATLSRNQETQYF. The CDR3 bases are TGTGCCACCCTCTCGAGGAACCAAGAGACCCAGTACTTC.

This chain links TRBV7-9 with TRBJ2-3, with 8 nucleotides matching TRBD1. The CDR3 runs 15 residues. The V gene end was trimmed by 5 bases and the J gene end by 0 bases; junction bases not matched to a gene: 4. Germline-derived CDR1 and CDR2 are SEHNR and FQNEAQ (reference sequence). The chain's CDR3 is CASSLRTGSTDTQYF. The CDR3 DNA sequence: TGTGCCAGCAGCCTCAGGACAGGGAGCACAGATACGCAGTATTTT.

The V and J genes are TRBV10-3 and TRBJ2-1; TRBD2 aligns across 11 bases. CDR1 is ENHRY, CDR2 SYGVKD, per germline. Trimming at V came to 6 bases and at J to 7 bases, leaving 8 bases not matched to a gene. The CDR3 contains 15 residues. CDR3 sequence reads: CAISQIAGGENEQFF. CDR3 coding DNA: TGTGCCATCAGCCAAATAGCGGGAGGGGAAAATGAGCAGTTCTTC.

This clone was counted between two and nine times. The V call is TRBV2, the J call TRBJ1-1; 10 bases line up with TRBD1. The CDR3 runs 11 residues. The J segment lost 11 bases and the V segment lost 4 bases, leaving 1 base of the junction unmatched. CDR1 is SNHLY and CDR2 is FYNNEI in the germline V gene. The CDR3 sequence is CASSGTGGAFF. The CDR3 coding sequence is TGTGCCAGCAGTGGGACAGGGGGTGCTTTCTTT.

The chain carries TRBV15 and TRBJ2-5; a weak D match, TRBD1 (7 bases). Trimming took 5 bases from V and 2 from J, leaving 15 bases between them. Germline values: CDR1 LNHNV, CDR2 YYDKDF (reference sequence). The CDR3 is 15 residues long. The CDR3 loop is CATSVGGTVQETQYF. CDR3 in DNA: TGTGCCACCAGCGTAGGGGGGACAGTTCAAGAGACCCAGTACTTC.

This clone has only one observation. The V gene is TRBV12-3 or TRBV12-4, the J gene TRBJ2-7, with D unclear. Trimming pared 3 bases from V and 7 bases from J, leaving 10 bases between. CDR3 size: 12 residues. The CDR3 DNA is TGTGCCAGCAGTTTTCATAGTAGTGAGCAGTACTTC. This translates into CASSFHSSEQYF.

For this clone: Within the sample, other DNA sequences also encode this same CDR3. In nucleotides, the CDR3 is TGTGCCAGCAGCCAGGTCGGGGGGAACACTGAAGCTTTCTTT. Amino acid sequence: CASSQVGGNTEAFF. This chain joins TRBV4-2 and TRBJ1-1; the D gene is possibly TRBD1 (5 bases). Germline CDR1 reads LGHNA; CDR2 reads YNFKEQ. CDR3 length: 14 residues. Between the trimmed V and J ends, which lost 3 bases and 1 base, there was a span of 9 bases.

The gene calls are TRBV19 and TRBJ2-7; 9 nucleotides match TRBD1. Germline CDR1 reads LNHDA; CDR2 reads SQIVND (reference sequence). CDR3 length: 15 amino acids. J gave up 4 bases and V 4 bases, and 8 bases lay outside the gene matches. The CDR3 DNA reads as TGTGCCAGTAGTACTCCCGGGACAGGGAGGTACGAGCAGTACTTC. Protein sequence: CASSTPGTGRYEQYF.

This clone was seen only once. The V and J genes are TRBV28 and TRBJ1-5; D uncertain. Germline CDR1 reads MDHEN; CDR2 reads SYDVKM. Trimming shortened V by 6 bases and J by 7 bases, and 22 bases separated the two germline ends. The CDR3 is 16 amino acids. The CDR3 is CASRHPGDPGSQPQHF. Here the CDR3 DNA reads TGTGCCAGCAGGCACCCGGGAGATCCTGGCTCCCAGCCCCAGCATTTT.

This clone has more than one count but fewer than ten. The chain couples TRBV5-5 to TRBJ1-2; TRBD1 matches 7 bases. This CDR3 has 13 residues. The germline gives CDR1 SGHKS, CDR2 YYEKEE (reference sequence). V trimming: 4 bases; J trimming: 4 bases; junction bases outside the gene matches: 4. CDR3 in DNA: TGTGCCAGCAGCCCATGGGACAGCTATGGCTACACCTTC. Residues: CASSPWDSYGYTF. The full variable domain, with the rest looked up from reference TRBV5-5 and TRBJ1-2, is DAGVTQSPTHLIKTRGQQVTLRCSPISGHKSVSWYQQVLGQGPQFIFQYYEKEERGRGNFPDRFSARQFPNYSSELNVNALLLGDSALYLCASSPWDSYGYTFGSGTRLTVV.

This clone has only a few counts. This chain joins TRBV30 and TRBJ1-5, with 7 bases fitting TRBD1. The V gene's germline CDR1 is GTSNPN and CDR2 SVGIG (reference sequence). The CDR3 spans 13 residues. V shed 5 bases, J shed 4 bases, and the junction held 5 bases outside the gene matches. The DNA for the CDR3 is TGTGCCTGGCAGGGACAGCTTAATCAGCCCCAGCATTTT. Translating gives CAWQGQLNQPQHF.

The chain is built from TRBV13 and TRBJ2-1; 11 bases are shared with TRBD1. The CDR3 length is 13 residues. CDR1 is PRHDT, CDR2 FYEKMQ, per germline (reference sequence). Trimming cost V 10 bases and J 4 bases; bases outside gene matches: 3. The CDR3 DNA reads TGTGCCACGGGGACAGGGGGTTACAATGAGCAGTTCTTC. Protein: CATGTGGYNEQFF.

V usage is TRBV5-1 and J usage is TRBJ2-7; unclear D gene. Trimming took off 4 bases at V and 4 bases at J, with 9 bases between the two ends. The CDR3 runs 12 residues. The V gene's germline CDR1 is SGHRS and CDR2 YFSETQ. The CDR3 spells CASSQIQYEQYF. CDR3 nucleotides: TGCGCCAGCAGCCAAATACAATACGAGCAGTACTTC.

The chain uses TRBV29-1 and TRBJ2-2; TRBD2 aligns across 11 bases. J was trimmed by 2 bases and V by 6 bases; bases with no gene match: 5. This CDR3 comprises 15 residues. CDR1 is SQVTM, CDR2 ANQGSEA, per germline. The CDR3 DNA reads as TGCAGCGTGAAGCTAGCGGGGGGAAACACCGGGGAGCTGTTTTTT. It specifies CSVKLAGGNTGELFF.

The V gene is TRBV6-2 or TRBV6-3, the J gene TRBJ2-7; TRBD2 might be the D (5 bases). Trimming pared 0 bases from V and 0 bases from J, leaving 12 bases between. Germline V gene sequence: CDR1 MNHEY, CDR2 SVGEGT. There are 16 residues in the CDR3. DNA of the CDR3: TGTGCCAGCAGTTACTCGATGCAGGAGGTCTCCTACGAGCAGTACTTC. Its protein is CASSYSMQEVSYEQYF.

This chain joins TRBV6-4 and TRBJ1-1; possible D gene TRBD1, 6 bases. The germline V and J ends were trimmed by 5 bases and 3 bases, with 13 bases remaining between them. The CDR3 has 14 residues. Germline values: CDR1 MRHNA, CDR2 SNTAGT. CDR3 in amino acids: CASSLTGQDTEAFF. The CDR3 nucleotides read TGTGCCAGCAGTCTGACAGGCCAGGACACTGAAGCTTTCTTT.

The CDR3 DNA is TGTGCCAGCAGTTTATTTGGGGTGGCGGGAGGCTACACCTTC. Its translation is CASSLFGVAGGYTF. The chain employs TRBV27 and TRBJ1-2; unclear D gene. This CDR3 is 14 amino acids long. Germline CDR1 is MNHEY and CDR2 is SMNVEV (reference sequence). V was cut by 1 base and J by 8 bases, with 14 bases left in between.

The rearrangement links TRBV5-1 to TRBJ2-7, with TRBD2 identical over 12 bases. Trimming took 4 bases from V and 2 from J; bases not matched to a gene: 4. The CDR3 is 15 residues long. Per germline, CDR1 SGHRS and CDR2 YFSETQ. The CDR3 region has the DNA TGCGCCAGCAGCCCCGGACTAGCGGGGACCTACGAGCAGTACTTC. Its protein is CASSPGLAGTYEQYF.